The clone carrying this T cell receptor (beta chain) was seen once. Antigen unknown. V was pared by 2 bases and J by 8 bases, with 5 bases of the junction left unmatched. CDR3 length: 16 residues. CDR1 is MNHNY, CDR2 SVGAGI, per germline (reference sequence). The sample is drawn from a study of cytomegalovirus exposure and HLA in healthy donors. Study-wide points: In a later analysis, at a false discovery rate of 0.05, 16,951 TCR beta sequences were associated with HLA alleles.

Healthy donors of bone marrow made up the group. Primers for the PCR totalled 60 Vbeta and 13 Jbeta. Data came from immunoSEQ multiplex PCR; TCRdb stores just in-frame clones and leaves some out. This sample has 150,000 to 200,000 clones, with approximately 72% found just once. The sample consisted of PBMCs. The receptor was isolated from a female donor in good health and CMV-seronegative. The V call is TRBV6-6, the J call TRBJ2-1; 14 bases are a match to TRBD2. Written as DNA, the CDR3 is TGTGCCAGCAGTTACCCCGGGACTAGCGGGAGAGATGAGCAGTTCTTC. Protein: CASSYPGTSGRDEQFF.